Listed below are T cell receptor beta chains from one sample, sequenced in a study of response to subunit inactivated influenza vaccine. TCRdb re-called the RT-PCR reads with MiXCR, one entry per CDR3 protein. The sample carries about 700,000 distinct CDR3 sequences, about 15% recorded once. The sequencing used PBMCs from blood, collected less than 15 days before vaccination. The receptor source for this set is a man between 45 and 60 years old who received an inactivated influenza vaccine. Both conserved end residues are part of each CDR3. A D gene is named only where the DNA matches it firmly. The size of a clone is reported for some rows only, either as once, few or many, or as a class for expanded clones.

j_gene: TRBJ2-7
v_gene: TRBV20-1
d_gene: -
abundance: -
CDR3aa: CSASSAAEILYEQYF
CDR3nt: TGCAGTGCTAGCTCCGCAGCGGAGATTCTCTACGAGCAGTACTTC

j_gene: TRBJ2-3
v_gene: TRBV7-2
d_gene: -
abundance: -
CDR3aa: CASSYLTKGLDTQYF
CDR3nt: TGTGCCAGCAGCTATCTGACTAAAGGTCTGGATACGCAGTATTTT

j_gene: TRBJ2-1
v_gene: TRBV7-3
d_gene: -
abundance: once
CDR3aa: CASSLMGDNEQFF
CDR3nt: TGTGCCAGCAGCTTAATGGGCGACAATGAGCAGTTCTTC

j_gene: TRBJ1-2
v_gene: TRBV12-3/TRBV12-4
d_gene: -
abundance: many
CDR3aa: CASSHIDGYTF
CDR3nt: TGTGCCAGCAGTCACATAGATGGCTACACCTTC

j_gene: TRBJ2-5
v_gene: TRBV20-1
d_gene: -
abundance: -
CDR3aa: CSARGAKLEETQYF
CDR3nt: TGCAGTGCTAGGGGAGCCAAACTAGAAGAGACCCAGTACTTC

j_gene: TRBJ1-2
v_gene: TRBV7-9
d_gene: TRBD1
abundance: -
CDR3aa: CASSLTGQAYGYTF
CDR3nt: TGTGCCAGCAGCTTGACAGGGCAAGCCTATGGCTACACCTTC

j_gene: TRBJ2-1
v_gene: TRBV24-1
d_gene: -
abundance: few
CDR3aa: CATSDPTGLRMDEQFF
CDR3nt: TGTGCCACCAGTGATCCAACAGGGTTAAGGATGGATGAGCAGTTCTTC

j_gene: TRBJ2-5
v_gene: TRBV20-1
d_gene: TRBD2
abundance: few
CDR3aa: CSAALAGGVTQYF
CDR3nt: TGCAGTGCTGCACTAGCGGGGGGGGTGACCCAGTACTTC

j_gene: TRBJ2-3
v_gene: TRBV12-3/TRBV12-4
d_gene: -
abundance: many
CDR3aa: CASSLGGGQSSDTQYF
CDR3nt: TGTGCCAGCAGTTTAGGGGGGGGCCAAAGTTCAGATACGCAGTATTTT

j_gene: TRBJ1-5
v_gene: TRBV24-1
d_gene: TRBD1
abundance: few
CDR3aa: CATSGTVNQPQHF
CDR3nt: TGTGCCACCTCCGGGACAGTAAATCAGCCCCAGCATTTT

j_gene: TRBJ1-1
v_gene: TRBV12-3/TRBV12-4
d_gene: TRBD1
abundance: -
CDR3aa: CASRGLPGQGSAEAFF
CDR3nt: TGTGCCAGCAGGGGGTTGCCGGGACAGGGAAGCGCTGAAGCTTTCTTT

j_gene: TRBJ2-3
v_gene: TRBV5-8
d_gene: -
abundance: few
CDR3aa: CASSLGSQSTDTQYF
CDR3nt: TGTGCCAGCAGCTTGGGAAGTCAGTCCACAGATACGCAGTATTTT

j_gene: TRBJ2-7
v_gene: TRBV4-3
d_gene: TRBD2
abundance: -
CDR3aa: CASSHSGRPHEQYF
CDR3nt: TGCGCCAGCAGCCATAGCGGGAGACCCCACGAGCAGTACTTC

j_gene: TRBJ1-1
v_gene: TRBV9
d_gene: -
abundance: few
CDR3aa: CASSLYSPENTEAFF
CDR3nt: TGTGCCAGCAGCCTGTACAGTCCGGAGAACACTGAAGCTTTCTTT

j_gene: TRBJ2-1
v_gene: TRBV7-3
d_gene: -
abundance: few
CDR3aa: CASRIQTDSYNEQFF
CDR3nt: TGTGCCAGCAGGATCCAGACGGATTCCTACAATGAGCAGTTCTTC

j_gene: TRBJ1-2
v_gene: TRBV6-2/TRBV6-3
d_gene: -
abundance: few
CDR3aa: CASSYLADYGYTF
CDR3nt: TGTGCCAGCAGTTACCTGGCAGACTATGGCTACACCTTC